This T cell receptor (beta chain) was sequenced during a study of metastatic and nonmetastatic thyroid tumors. Every patient was untreated before thyroid surgery. This clone was observed at least ten times. V was pared by 3 bases and J by 1 base, with 6 bases of the junction left unmatched. The CDR3 spans 16 residues. CDR1 is SGDLS, CDR2 YYNGEE, per germline. TCRdb re-clonotyped the PCR reads via MiXCR. This table holds 20,000 to 25,000 clones, approximately 20% found once. Sequencing used blood. The chain carries TRBV9 and TRBJ2-5; TRBD2 agrees at 10 bases. This sequence originates from a female donor with papillary thyroid cancer or a benign thyroid nodule (not recorded which). Some clones in this sample may be carry-over from other donors' samples. CDR3: CASSEIAGGTQETQYF. CDR3 coding DNA: TGTGCCAGCAGCGAAATAGCGGGAGGAACCCAAGAGACCCAGTACTTC.